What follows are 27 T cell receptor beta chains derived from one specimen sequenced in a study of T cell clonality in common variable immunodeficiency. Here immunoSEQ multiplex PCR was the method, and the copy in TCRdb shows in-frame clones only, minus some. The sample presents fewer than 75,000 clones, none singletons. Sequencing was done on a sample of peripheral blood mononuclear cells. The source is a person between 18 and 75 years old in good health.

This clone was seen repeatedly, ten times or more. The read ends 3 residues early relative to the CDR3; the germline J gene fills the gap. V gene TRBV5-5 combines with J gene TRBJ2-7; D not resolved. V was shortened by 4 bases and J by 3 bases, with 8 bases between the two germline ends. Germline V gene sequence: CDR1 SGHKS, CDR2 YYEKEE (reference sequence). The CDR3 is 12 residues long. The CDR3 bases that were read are TGTGCCAGCAGCCCCCCAGGCTACGAG. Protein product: CASSPPGYE. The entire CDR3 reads CASSPPGYEQYF.

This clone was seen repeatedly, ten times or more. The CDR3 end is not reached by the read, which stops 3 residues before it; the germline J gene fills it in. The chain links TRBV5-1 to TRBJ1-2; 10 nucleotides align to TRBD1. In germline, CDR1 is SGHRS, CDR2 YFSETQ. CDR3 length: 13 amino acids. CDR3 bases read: TGCGCCAGCAGCCCTGGGACAGGGGAGGGC. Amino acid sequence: CASSPGTGEG. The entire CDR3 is CASSPGTGEGYTF.

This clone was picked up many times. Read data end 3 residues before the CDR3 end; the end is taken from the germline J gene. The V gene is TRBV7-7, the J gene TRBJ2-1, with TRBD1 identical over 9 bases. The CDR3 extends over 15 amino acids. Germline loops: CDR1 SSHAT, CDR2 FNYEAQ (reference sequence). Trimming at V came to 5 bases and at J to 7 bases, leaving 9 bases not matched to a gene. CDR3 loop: CASSIGTGKGNEQFF. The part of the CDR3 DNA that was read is TGTGCCAGCAGCATCGGGACAGGGAAAGGGAATGAG.

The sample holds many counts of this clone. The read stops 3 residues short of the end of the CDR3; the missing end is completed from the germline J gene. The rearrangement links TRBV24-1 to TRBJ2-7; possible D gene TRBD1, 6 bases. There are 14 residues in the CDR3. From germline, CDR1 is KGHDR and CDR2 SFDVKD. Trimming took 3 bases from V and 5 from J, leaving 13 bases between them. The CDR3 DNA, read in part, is TGTGCCACCAGTGATGGAGGACAGTCCCACGAG. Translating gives CATSDGGQSHE. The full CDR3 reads CATSDGGQSHEQYF.

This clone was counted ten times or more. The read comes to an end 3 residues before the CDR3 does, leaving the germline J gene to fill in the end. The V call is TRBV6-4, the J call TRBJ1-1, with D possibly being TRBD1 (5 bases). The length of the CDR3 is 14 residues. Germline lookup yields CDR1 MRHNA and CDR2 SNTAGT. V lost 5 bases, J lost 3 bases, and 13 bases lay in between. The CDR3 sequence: CASSPVRGDTEAFF. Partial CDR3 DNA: TGTGCCAGCAGTCCGGTACGAGGGGACACTGAA.

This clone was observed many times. CDR3 sequence: CASSLTGAGAFF. CDR3 DNA (partial): TGTGCCAGCAGCTTAACAGGGGCGGGA. This sequence joins TRBV7-9 and TRBJ1-1, with 7 nucleotides matching TRBD1. The CDR3 is cut off 3 residues early in the read; its end comes from the germline J gene. The CDR3 extends over 12 amino acids. Germline V gene sequence: CDR1 SEHNR, CDR2 FQNEAQ (reference sequence).

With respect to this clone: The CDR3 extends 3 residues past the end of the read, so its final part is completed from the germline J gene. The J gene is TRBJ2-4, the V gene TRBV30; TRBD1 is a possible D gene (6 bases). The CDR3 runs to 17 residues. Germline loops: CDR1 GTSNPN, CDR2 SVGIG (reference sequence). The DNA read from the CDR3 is TGTGCCTGGAGTGGGGATTCCGGGACAAGTAAACCCTATGGT. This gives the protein CAWSGDSGTSKPYG. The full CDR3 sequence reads CAWSGDSGTSKPYGQYF.

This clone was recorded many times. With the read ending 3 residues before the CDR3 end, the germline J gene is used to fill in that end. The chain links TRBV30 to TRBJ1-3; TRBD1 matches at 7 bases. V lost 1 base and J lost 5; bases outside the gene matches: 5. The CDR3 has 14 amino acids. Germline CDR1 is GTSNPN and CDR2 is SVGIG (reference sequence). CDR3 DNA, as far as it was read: TGTGCCTGGAGTGAGACAGGGATTCGAAACACC. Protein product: CAWSETGIRNT. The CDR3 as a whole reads CAWSETGIRNTIYF.

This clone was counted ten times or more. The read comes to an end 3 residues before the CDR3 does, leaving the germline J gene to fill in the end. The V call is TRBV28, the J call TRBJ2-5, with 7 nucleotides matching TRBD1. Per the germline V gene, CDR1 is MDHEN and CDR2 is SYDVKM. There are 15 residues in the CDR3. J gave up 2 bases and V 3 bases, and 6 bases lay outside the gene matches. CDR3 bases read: TGTGCCAGCAGTTTTCGAGGGGGCGGACAAGAGACC. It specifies CASSFRGGGQET. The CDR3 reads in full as CASSFRGGGQETQYF.

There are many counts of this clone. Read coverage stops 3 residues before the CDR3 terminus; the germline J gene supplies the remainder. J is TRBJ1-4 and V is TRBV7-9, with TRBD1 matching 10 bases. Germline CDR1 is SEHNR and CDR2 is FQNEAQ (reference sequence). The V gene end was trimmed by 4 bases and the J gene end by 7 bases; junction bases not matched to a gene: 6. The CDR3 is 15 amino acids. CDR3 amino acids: CASSSSWTGGEKLFF. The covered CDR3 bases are TGTGCCAGCAGCTCATCTTGGACAGGGGGTGAAAAA.

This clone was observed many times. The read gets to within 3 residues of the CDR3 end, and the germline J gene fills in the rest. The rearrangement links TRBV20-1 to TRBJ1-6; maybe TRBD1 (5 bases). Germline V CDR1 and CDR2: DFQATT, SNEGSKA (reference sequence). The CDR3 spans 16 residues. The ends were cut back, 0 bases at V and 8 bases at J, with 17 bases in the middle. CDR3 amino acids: CSARDPQGRDDSPLHF. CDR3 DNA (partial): TGCAGTGCTAGAGATCCCCAGGGTAGGGATGATTCACCC.

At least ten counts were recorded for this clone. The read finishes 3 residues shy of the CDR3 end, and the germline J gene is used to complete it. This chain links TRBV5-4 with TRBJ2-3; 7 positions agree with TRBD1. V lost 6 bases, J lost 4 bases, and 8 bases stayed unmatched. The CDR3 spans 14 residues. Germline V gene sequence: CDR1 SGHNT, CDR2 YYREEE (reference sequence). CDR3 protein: CASTQDRSADTQYF. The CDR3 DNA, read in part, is TGTGCCAGCACCCAGGACAGGTCCGCAGATACG.

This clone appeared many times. The CDR3 loop reads CASSADLAGANVLTF. The sequenced part of the CDR3 DNA is TGCGCCAGCAGCGCGGACTTAGCTGGGGCCAACGTC. The chain employs TRBV5-1 and TRBJ2-6, with D possibly TRBD2 on 5 matching bases. The missing CDR3 end, 3 residues past where the read stops, is filled in from the germline J gene. The germline gives CDR1 SGHRS, CDR2 YFSETQ. The V end was cut by 4 bases, the J end by 2 bases, with 10 bases between. This CDR3 is 15 amino acids long.

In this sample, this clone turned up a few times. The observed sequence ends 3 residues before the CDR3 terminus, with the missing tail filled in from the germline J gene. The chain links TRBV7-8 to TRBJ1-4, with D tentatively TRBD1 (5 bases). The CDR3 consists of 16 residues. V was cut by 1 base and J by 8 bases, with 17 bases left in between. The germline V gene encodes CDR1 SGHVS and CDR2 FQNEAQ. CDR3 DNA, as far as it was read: TGTGCCAGCAGCTTAGTTCGGGGGGTCTTTAACGAAAAA. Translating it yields CASSLVRGVFNEK. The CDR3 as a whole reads CASSLVRGVFNEKLFF.

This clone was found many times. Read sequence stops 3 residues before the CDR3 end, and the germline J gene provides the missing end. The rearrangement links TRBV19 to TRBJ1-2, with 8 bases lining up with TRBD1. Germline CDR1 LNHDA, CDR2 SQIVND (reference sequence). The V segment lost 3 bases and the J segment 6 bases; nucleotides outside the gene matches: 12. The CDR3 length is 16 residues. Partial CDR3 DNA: TGTGCCAGTAGTATTCTTCCTGGACAGGGAGGTAATGGC. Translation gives CASSILPGQGGNG. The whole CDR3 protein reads CASSILPGQGGNGYTF. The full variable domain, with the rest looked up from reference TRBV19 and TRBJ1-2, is DGGITQSPKYLFRKEGQNVTLSCEQNLNHDAMYWYRQDPGQGLRLIYYSQIVNDFQKGDIAEGYSVSREKKESFPLTVTSAQKNPTAFYLCASSILPGQGGNGYTFGSGTRLTVV.

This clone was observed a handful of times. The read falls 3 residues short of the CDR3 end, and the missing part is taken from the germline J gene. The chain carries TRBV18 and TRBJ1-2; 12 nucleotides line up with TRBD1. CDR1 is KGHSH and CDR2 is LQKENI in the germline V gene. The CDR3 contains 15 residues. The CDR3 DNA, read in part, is TGTGCCAGCTCCGCGGGACAGGGGGCTGCAGATACC. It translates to CASSAGQGAADT. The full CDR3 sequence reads CASSAGQGAADTYTF.

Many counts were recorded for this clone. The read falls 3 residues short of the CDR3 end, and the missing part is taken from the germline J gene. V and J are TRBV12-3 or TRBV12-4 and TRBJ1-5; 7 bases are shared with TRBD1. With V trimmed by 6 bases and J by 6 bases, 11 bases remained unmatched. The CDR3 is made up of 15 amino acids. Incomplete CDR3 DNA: TGTGCCAGCAGCCCCGGACAGGCTCGGAGTCAGCCC. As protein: CASSPGQARSQP. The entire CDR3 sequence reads CASSPGQARSQPQHF.

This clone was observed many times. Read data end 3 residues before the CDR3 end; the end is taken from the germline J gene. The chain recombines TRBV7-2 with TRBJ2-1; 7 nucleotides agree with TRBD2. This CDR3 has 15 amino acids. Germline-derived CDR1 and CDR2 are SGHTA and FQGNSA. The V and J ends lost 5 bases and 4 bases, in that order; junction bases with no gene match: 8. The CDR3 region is CASSGVAGVYNEQFF. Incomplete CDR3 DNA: TGTGCCAGCAGCGGAGTAGCGGGCGTTTACAATGAG.

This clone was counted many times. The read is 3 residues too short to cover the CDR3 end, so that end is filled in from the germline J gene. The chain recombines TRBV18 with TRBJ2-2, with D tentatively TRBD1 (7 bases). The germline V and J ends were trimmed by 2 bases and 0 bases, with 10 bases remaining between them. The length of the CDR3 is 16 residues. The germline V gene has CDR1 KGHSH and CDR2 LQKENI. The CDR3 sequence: CASSPAGQTNTGELFF. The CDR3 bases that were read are TGTGCCAGCTCACCAGCGGGACAGACGAACACCGGGGAG.

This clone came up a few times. The sequenced CDR3 bases are TGTGCCAGTAGTACCCCCGCGGGGCGAGCGGGGGGGCCCTACAATGAG. Translating gives CASSTPAGRAGGPYNE. The full CDR3 is CASSTPAGRAGGPYNEQFF. V gene TRBV19 combines with J gene TRBJ2-1; TRBD2 matches 10 bases. Read data end 3 residues before the CDR3 end; the end is taken from the germline J gene. Trimming took 4 bases from V and 2 from J; bases not matched to a gene: 14. This CDR3 has 19 amino acids. Germline V CDR1 and CDR2: LNHDA, SQIVND (reference sequence).

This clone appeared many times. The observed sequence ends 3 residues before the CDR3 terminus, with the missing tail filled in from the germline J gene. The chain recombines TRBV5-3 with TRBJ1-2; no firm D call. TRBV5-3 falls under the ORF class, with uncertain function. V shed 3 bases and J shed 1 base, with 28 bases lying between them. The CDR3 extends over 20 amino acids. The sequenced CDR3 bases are TGTGCCAGAAGCTCCAGAAGACTGTTCTTGGTTCCCAATATTAACTATGGC. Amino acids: CARSSRRLFLVPNINYG. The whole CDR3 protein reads CARSSRRLFLVPNINYGYTF.

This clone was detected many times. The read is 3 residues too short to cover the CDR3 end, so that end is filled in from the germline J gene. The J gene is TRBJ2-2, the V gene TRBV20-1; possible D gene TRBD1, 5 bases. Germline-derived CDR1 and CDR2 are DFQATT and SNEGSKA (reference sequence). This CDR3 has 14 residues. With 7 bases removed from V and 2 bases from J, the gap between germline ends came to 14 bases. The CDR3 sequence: CSVRAGSNTGELFF. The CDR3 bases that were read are TGCAGTGTCAGGGCTGGGTCTAACACCGGGGAG.

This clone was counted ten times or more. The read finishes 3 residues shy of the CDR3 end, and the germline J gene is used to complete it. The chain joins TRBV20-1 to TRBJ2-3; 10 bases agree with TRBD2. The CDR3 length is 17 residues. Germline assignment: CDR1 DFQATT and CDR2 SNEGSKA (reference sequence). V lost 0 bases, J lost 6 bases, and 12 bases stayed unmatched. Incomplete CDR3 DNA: TGCAGTGCTAGAGATCTAAGCGGGAGGGCCGAGGGGGATACG. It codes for CSARDLSGRAEGDT. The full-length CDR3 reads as CSARDLSGRAEGDTQYF.

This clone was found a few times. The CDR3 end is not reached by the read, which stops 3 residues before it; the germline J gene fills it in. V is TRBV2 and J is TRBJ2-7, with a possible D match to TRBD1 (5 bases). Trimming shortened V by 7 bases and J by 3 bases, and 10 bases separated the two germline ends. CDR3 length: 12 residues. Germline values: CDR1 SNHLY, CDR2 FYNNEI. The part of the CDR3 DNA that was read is TGTGCCAGCATGCAGGGAATCTACGAG. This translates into CASMQGIYE. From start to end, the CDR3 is CASMQGIYEQYF.

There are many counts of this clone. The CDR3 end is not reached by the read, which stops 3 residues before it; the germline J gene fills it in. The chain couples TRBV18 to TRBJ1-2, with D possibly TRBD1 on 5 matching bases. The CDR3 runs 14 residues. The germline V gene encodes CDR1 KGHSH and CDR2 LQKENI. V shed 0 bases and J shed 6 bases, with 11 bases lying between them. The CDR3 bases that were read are TGTGCCAGCTCACCACCGTCAGGGTATCATGGC. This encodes CASSPPSGYHG. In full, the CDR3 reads CASSPPSGYHGYTF.

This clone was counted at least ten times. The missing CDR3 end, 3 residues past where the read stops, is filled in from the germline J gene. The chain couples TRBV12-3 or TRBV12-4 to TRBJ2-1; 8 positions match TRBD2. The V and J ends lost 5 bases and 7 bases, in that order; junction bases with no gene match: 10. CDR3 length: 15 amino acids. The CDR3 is CASSSGTRDGNEQFF. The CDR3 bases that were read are TGTGCCAGCAGTAGCGGGACTAGGGACGGTAATGAG.

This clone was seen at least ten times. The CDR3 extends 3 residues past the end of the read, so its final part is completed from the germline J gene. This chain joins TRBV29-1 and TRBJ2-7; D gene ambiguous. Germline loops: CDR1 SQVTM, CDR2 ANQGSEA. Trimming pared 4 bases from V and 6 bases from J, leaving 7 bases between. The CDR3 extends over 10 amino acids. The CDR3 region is CSVGAGEQYF. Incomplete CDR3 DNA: TGCAGCGTTGGAGCCGGCGAG.